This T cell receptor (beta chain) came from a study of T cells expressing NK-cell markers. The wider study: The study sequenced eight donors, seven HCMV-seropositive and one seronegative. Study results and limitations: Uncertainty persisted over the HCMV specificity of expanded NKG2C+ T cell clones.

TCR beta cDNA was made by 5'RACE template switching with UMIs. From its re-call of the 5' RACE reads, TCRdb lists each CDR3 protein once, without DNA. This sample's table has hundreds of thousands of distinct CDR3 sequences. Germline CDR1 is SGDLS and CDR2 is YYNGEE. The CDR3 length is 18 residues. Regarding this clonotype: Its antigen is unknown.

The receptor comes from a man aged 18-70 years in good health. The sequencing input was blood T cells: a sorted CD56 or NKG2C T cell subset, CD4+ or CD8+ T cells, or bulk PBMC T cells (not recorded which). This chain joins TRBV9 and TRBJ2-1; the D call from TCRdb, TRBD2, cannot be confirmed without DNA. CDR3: CASSPRGGTSGAYNEQFF.